Listed here are 31 T cell receptor beta chains from one sample, sequenced in a study of CD8 T cells in Susac syndrome (dated 2019 in TCRdb). Library generation was performed with the immunoSEQ multiplex PCR assay. RNA was extracted using the RNeasy kit, and about 0.5 to 1 microgram was reverse transcribed with random hexamers. The public reads were reprocessed in TCRdb via fastp at Q25 and MiXCR, keeping in-frame beta chains. Every CDR3 protein is listed once, alongside the most common genes and DNA of its rows. The sample includes under 200,000 distinct CDR3 sequences, with just under 95% observed a single time. The ten most abundant clones make up over 0.12% of the sample. The material sequenced was CD4+ T cells from PBMCs. All receptors come from a human donor in good health.

The genes are TRBV18 and TRBJ2-1, with D perhaps matching TRBD2 (6 bases). Trimming took 6 bases from V and 10 from J, leaving 10 bases between them. The CDR3 is made up of 11 amino acids. CDR1 KGHSH and CDR2 LQKENI come from the germline V gene. The CDR3 nucleotides read TGTGCCAGCTCCCCCCTAGCGGAGCAGTTCTTC. The encoded protein is CASSPLAEQFF.

V gene TRBV6-6 combines with J gene TRBJ2-7; D is ambiguous. The CDR3 is 14 amino acids. Germline V CDR1 and CDR2: MNHNY, SVGAGI (reference sequence). V was cut by 5 bases and J by 0 bases, with 11 bases left in between. The chain's CDR3 is CASSPLPVSYEQYF. CDR3 in DNA: TGTGCCAGCAGTCCCCTCCCCGTCTCCTACGAGCAGTACTTC.

The V call is TRBV4-3, the J call TRBJ2-7; D unresolved. Trimming pared 0 bases from V and 2 bases from J, leaving 11 bases between. Germline V lookup: CDR1 LGHNA, CDR2 YSLEER. The CDR3 contains 15 residues. The CDR3 region has the DNA TGCGCCAGCAGCCAAGAGGAAGACGTCGCCTACGAGCAGTACTTC. Residues: CASSQEEDVAYEQYF.

This chain joins TRBV20-1 and TRBJ2-3; D is undetermined. CDR3 size: 15 residues. V lost 6 bases and J lost 0, with 16 bases in between. Germline CDR1 and CDR2: DFQATT and SNEGSKA (reference sequence). The CDR3 region has the DNA TGCAGTGCCGCCCCGGCTCCGGCTAGCACAGATACGCAGTATTTT. Translated: CSAAPAPASTDTQYF.

V gene TRBV12-3 or TRBV12-4 combines with J gene TRBJ2-1; 12 bases align to TRBD2. The CDR3 has 13 residues. V trimming: 9 bases; J trimming: 3 bases; junction bases outside the gene matches: 0. The CDR3: CARGLAGYNEQFF. The CDR3 DNA reads TGTGCCAGGGGACTAGCGGGCTACAATGAGCAGTTCTTC.

The chain couples TRBV4-3 to TRBJ2-7; D gene uncertain. Trimming removed 0 bases at V and 2 bases at J, with 5 bases between. CDR1 is LGHNA, CDR2 YSLEER, per germline. This CDR3 region has 13 residues. CDR3 in amino acids: CASSQETTYEQYF. The DNA of the CDR3 is TGCGCCAGCAGCCAAGAAACAACCTACGAGCAGTACTTC.

The V and J genes are TRBV30 and TRBJ2-5; TRBD2 matches 14 bases. With 3 bases clipped from V and 1 base from J, the junction kept 4 bases outside the gene matches. CDR3 length: 16 residues. Germline V lookup: CDR1 GTSNPN, CDR2 SVGIG (reference sequence). CDR3 amino acids: CAWRTSGGVGQETQYF. Written as DNA, the CDR3 is TGTGCCTGGAGGACTAGCGGGGGGGTGGGCCAAGAGACCCAGTACTTC.

This chain connects TRBV29-1 to TRBJ1-2; D uncertain. CDR1 and CDR2 from the germline V gene are SQVTM and ANQGSEA. This CDR3 is 12 amino acids long. V lost 3 bases and J 4 bases, leaving 9 bases between the germline ends. The chain's CDR3 is CSVDILPYGYTF. CDR3 nucleotides: TGCAGCGTTGACATACTGCCCTATGGCTACACCTTC.

The count of this clonotype is one. The chain recombines TRBV20-1 with TRBJ2-5; D unclear. This CDR3 region has 12 residues. The V and J ends lost 7 bases and 2 bases respectively, with 11 bases between them. CDR1 is DFQATT and CDR2 is SNEGSKA in the germline V gene (reference sequence). CDR3 nucleotides: TGCAGTGAATCGGGCCGGCAAGAGACCCAGTACTTC. Amino acids: CSESGRQETQYF.

The gene calls are TRBV5-1 and TRBJ1-2; D perhaps matches TRBD1 (6 bases). Germline CDR1 and CDR2: SGHRS and YFSETQ. The CDR3 runs 13 residues. V dropped 4 bases and J dropped 10 bases, with 17 bases sitting between them. CDR3 sequence reads: CASSEGRTAIYTF. CDR3 sequence (DNA): TGCGCCAGCAGCGAAGGCCGGACAGCCATCTACACCTTC. Supplemented by reference TRBV5-1 and TRBJ1-2, the full variable domain reads KAGVTQTPRYLIKTRGQQVTLSCSPISGHRSVSWYQQTPGQGLQFLFEYFSETQRNKGNFPGRFSGRQFSNSRSEMNVSTLELGDSALYLCASSEGRTAIYTFGSGTRLTVV.

The chain carries TRBV10-3 and TRBJ2-1, with D hard to call. This CDR3 is 14 amino acids long. Germline V lookup: CDR1 ENHRY, CDR2 SYGVKD. The germline V and J ends were trimmed by 0 bases and 7 bases, with 10 bases remaining between them. This chain's CDR3 is CAISESNVLNEQFF. For the CDR3, the DNA is TGTGCCATCAGTGAGTCGAATGTCCTTAATGAGCAGTTCTTC.

The chain joins TRBV14 to TRBJ2-2; D not certain. Germline-derived CDR1 and CDR2 are SGHDN and FVKESK. The ends were cut back, 2 bases at V and 3 bases at J, with 10 bases in the middle. The CDR3 is 15 residues long. CDR3 coding DNA: TGTGCCAGCAGCCAAATGGACGCATACACCGGGGAGCTGTTTTTT. This encodes CASSQMDAYTGELFF.

This clonotype appeared once. The chain links TRBV29-1 to TRBJ1-2; no clear D gene. The germline CDR1 and CDR2 sequences are SQVTM and ANQGSEA. The V gene lost 4 bases and the J gene lost 8 bases, with 14 bases spanning the gap. The CDR3 contains 12 residues. CDR3 loop: CSVGRAWEGYTF. The CDR3 DNA follows: TGCAGCGTTGGAAGAGCTTGGGAGGGCTACACCTTC.

V is TRBV4-2 and J is TRBJ1-6; D unresolved. The CDR3 has 14 amino acids. Deletions cut 1 base from V and 7 bases from J, with 8 bases between. CDR1 and CDR2 (germline): LGHNA, YNFKEQ. DNA of the CDR3: TGTGCCAGCAGCCAAGTGGAGGCCAATTCACCCCTCCACTTT. Translation: CASSQVEANSPLHF.

The chain combines TRBV27 with TRBJ1-1; D is uncertain. Looked up from germline, CDR1 is MNHEY and CDR2 is SMNVEV (reference sequence). The germline V and J ends were trimmed by 2 bases and 11 bases, with 15 bases remaining between them. The CDR3 has 13 residues. CDR3 DNA sequence: TGTGCCAGCAGTTTAGGTCTGGGGAGCGACGCTTTCTTT. Translating it yields CASSLGLGSDAFF.

The rearrangement joins TRBV20-1 to TRBJ2-1, with 10 bases that match TRBD1. The CDR3 extends over 14 amino acids. Germline CDR1 and CDR2: DFQATT and SNEGSKA (reference sequence). J was trimmed by 7 bases and V by 5 bases; bases with no gene match: 8. The CDR3 DNA reads TGCAGTGCTCAGACAGGGGGCGCTTTGAATGAGCAGTTCTTC. Translated, it gives CSAQTGGALNEQFF.

V is TRBV24-1 and J is TRBJ2-1; unclear D gene. CDR1 is KGHDR, CDR2 SFDVKD, per germline. The CDR3 covers 16 residues. The V and J ends lost 3 bases and 0 bases respectively, with 11 bases between them. The CDR3: CATSDADTSSYNEQFF. For the CDR3, the DNA is TGTGCCACCAGTGATGCCGACACGAGCTCCTACAATGAGCAGTTCTTC.

The genes are TRBV20-1 and TRBJ2-3; D not resolved. Trimming took off 6 bases at V and 6 bases at J, with 10 bases between the two ends. Looked up from germline, CDR1 is DFQATT and CDR2 is SNEGSKA (reference sequence). This CDR3 region has 11 residues. CDR3 DNA: TGCAGTGCCCCGAACCGGGATACGCAGTATTTT. Residues: CSAPNRDTQYF.

The chain combines TRBV29-1 with TRBJ2-7; 7 bases align to TRBD1. CDR1 and CDR2 from the germline V gene are SQVTM and ANQGSEA. The CDR3 is 15 residues long. The V and J ends lost 2 bases and 2 bases, in that order; junction bases with no gene match: 9. The CDR3 DNA reads TGCAGCGTTGAAAGGGAACAGGGGACGACCTACGAGCAGTACTTC. Amino acids: CSVEREQGTTYEQYF.

The chain is built from TRBV20-1 and TRBJ2-3; D is unclear. V lost 6 bases, J lost 12 bases, and 16 bases lay in between. Germline CDR1 DFQATT, CDR2 SNEGSKA (reference sequence). CDR3 length: 11 amino acids. The CDR3 protein is CSAKDAERQYF. DNA of the CDR3: TGCAGTGCAAAGGACGCTGAGAGACAGTATTTT.

The chain is built from TRBV5-4 and TRBJ2-1; TRBD1 matches 8 bases. This CDR3 contains 16 residues. With 4 bases clipped from V and 0 bases from J, the junction kept 6 bases outside the gene matches. CDR1 SGHNT and CDR2 YYREEE come from the germline V gene (reference sequence). CDR3 residues: CASSRGQVSSYNEQFF. CDR3 nucleotide sequence: TGTGCCAGCAGCAGGGGACAGGTTAGCTCCTACAATGAGCAGTTCTTC. Filled out from reference TRBV5-4 and TRBJ2-1, the complete variable domain reads ETGVTQSPTHLIKTRGQQVTLRCSSQSGHNTVSWYQQALGQGPQFIFQYYREEENGRGNFPPRFSGLQFPNYSSELNVNALELDDSALYLCASSRGQVSSYNEQFFGPGTRLTVL.

The chain links TRBV7-9 to TRBJ2-5; 10 bases match TRBD1. The germline CDR1 and CDR2 sequences are SEHNR and FQNEAQ (reference sequence). Unmatched junction bases numbered 8, after V lost 8 bases and J lost 8 bases. There are 13 residues in the CDR3. Here the CDR3 DNA reads TGTGCCAGCCTGCACCGGGACAGGGGTACCCAGTACTTC. It codes for CASLHRDRGTQYF.

The rearrangement links TRBV18 to TRBJ1-1, with D perhaps TRBD1 (6 bases). The CDR3 covers 13 residues. Germline-derived CDR1 and CDR2 are KGHSH and LQKENI. The V end was cut by 6 bases, the J end by 0 bases, with 8 bases between. The CDR3 DNA follows: TGTGCCAGCTCTCAGGGGATGAACACTGAAGCTTTCTTT. Residues: CASSQGMNTEAFF.

This chain joins TRBV20-1 and TRBJ1-2; weak D call: TRBD1 (5 bases). V lost 3 bases, J lost 6 bases, and 20 bases lay in between. This CDR3 is 15 amino acids long. Germline V gene sequence: CDR1 DFQATT, CDR2 SNEGSKA (reference sequence). Here the CDR3 reads CSASTGTSSVNGYTF. DNA for the CDR3: TGCAGTGCTAGCACCGGGACTTCTTCTGTGAATGGCTACACCTTC.

The gene calls are TRBV12-3 or TRBV12-4 and TRBJ1-2; TRBD1 aligns across 10 bases. This CDR3 is 17 amino acids long. The J segment lost 2 bases and the V segment lost 5 bases, leaving 11 bases of the junction unmatched. The CDR3 region is CASSPFGTGDLNYGYTF. Written as DNA, the CDR3 is TGTGCCAGCAGTCCGTTCGGGACAGGGGACTTAAACTATGGCTACACCTTC.

This chain links TRBV20-1 with TRBJ2-7; the D gene is possibly TRBD1 (6 bases). V lost 5 bases and J lost 2, with 13 bases in between. CDR1 is DFQATT and CDR2 is SNEGSKA in the germline V gene (reference sequence). This CDR3 is 13 amino acids long. The chain's CDR3 is CSADGQSAYEQYF. The CDR3 DNA is TGCAGTGCTGACGGACAGTCAGCCTACGAGCAGTACTTC.

The chain has TRBV9 and TRBJ1-1; D remains ambiguous. The V gene's germline CDR1 is SGDLS and CDR2 YYNGEE. The CDR3 extends over 14 amino acids. V lost 0 bases and J 4 bases, leaving 10 bases between the germline ends. The DNA for the CDR3 is TGTGCCAGCAGCGTAGGCAGAAGGTTCACTGAAGCTTTCTTT. Translating it yields CASSVGRRFTEAFF.

This chain uses TRBV3-1 with TRBJ2-4; D is perhaps TRBD1 (5 bases). The CDR3 spans 13 residues. V shed 4 bases and J shed 6 bases, with 10 bases lying between them. Germline V gene lookup returns CDR1 LGHDT and CDR2 YNNKEL (reference sequence). The CDR3 nucleotides read TGTGCCAGCAGCCCCGGACACAGAAACATTCAGTACTTC. Amino acids: CASSPGHRNIQYF.

This chain joins TRBV29-1 and TRBJ1-4; no reliable D call. CDR1 and CDR2 from the germline V gene are SQVTM and ANQGSEA. The CDR3 has 11 residues. V dropped 5 bases and J dropped 6 bases, with 7 bases sitting between them. The chain's CDR3 is CSVQVDEKLFF. The CDR3 region has the DNA TGCAGCGTTCAGGTGGATGAAAAACTGTTTTTT.

This rearrangement joins TRBV19 to TRBJ2-5, with 12 bases fitting TRBD1. V lost 1 base, J lost 4 bases, and 7 bases stayed unmatched. Germline V CDR1 and CDR2: LNHDA, SQIVND (reference sequence). This CDR3 region has 17 residues. In DNA, the CDR3 is TGTGCCAGTAGTATAGGCTCCGGGACAGGGGGCGCAGAGACCCAGTACTTC. This sequence encodes CASSIGSGTGGAETQYF.

This rearrangement joins TRBV6-6 to TRBJ1-2; D is undetermined. V lost 0 bases and J lost 5, with 7 bases in between. This CDR3 is built from 13 residues. Germline V gene data show CDR1 as MNHNY and CDR2 as SVGAGI (reference sequence). The CDR3 bases are TGTGCCAGCAGTTACTCGTCCGCTTATGGCTACACCTTC. This codes for CASSYSSAYGYTF.